The clone carrying this TCR beta chain was picked up a small number of times. Its antigen is still unknown. These data originate in a study of identical twins. TCRdb redid the calling of the 5' RACE reads with MiXCR, one entry per CDR3 protein. The sample yields about 520,000 distinct CDR3 sequences, less than 25% seen once. The CDR3 is 13 amino acids. Trimming at V came to 1 base and at J to 9 bases, leaving 0 bases not matched to a gene. Study results and caveats: For cord blood, abundant beta clonotypes had fewer insertions, unlike memory repertoires, which showed none.

This sample was shared with a second study, whose subject was T cells expressing NK-cell markers. That work adds: HCMV specificity of the expanded NKG2C+ T cell clones was not established.

The chain joins TRBV12-3 or TRBV12-4 to TRBJ2-1; 10 nucleotides align to TRBD1. Sequencing was done on a sample of CD4+ T cells sorted from blood. The sequence was obtained from a woman under 30 in good health. The CDR3: CASSLGDRGEQFF. The CDR3 region has the DNA TGTGCCAGCAGTTTAGGGGACAGGGGTGAGCAGTTCTTC.